This TCR beta chain derives from a study of cytomegalovirus exposure and HLA in healthy donors. Researchers ran the PCR with 60 Vbeta and 13 Jbeta primers. The protocol was immunoSEQ multiplex PCR, while the TCRdb copy is restricted to in-frame clones and leaves out a portion. With 150,000 to 200,000 clones in the sample, the ten largest clones hold about 1.2%. On this clone: The conserved final phenylalanine or tryptophan is absent from the CDR3, which likely points to a read error. No DNA is shown, since the ends of the CDR3 on it are uncertain; the CDR3 is the one TCRdb lists.

The CDR3 totals 12 residues, both ends included. Germline CDR1 and CDR2: SEHNR and FQNEAQ (reference sequence). Material for sequencing was PBMCs. The TCR was taken from a woman in her sixties or seventies in good health and CMV-seronegative. The gene calls are TRBV7-9 and TRBJ1-2. CDR3 in amino acids: CASSSRVGRESL.